This T cell receptor beta chain was documented in a study of blood T cell repertoires in COVID-19. Membership in each cohort depended on participant-reported clinical history. Contact with a PCR-confirmed or clinician-diagnosed COVID-19 case occurred within 2 weeks of entry. The germline CDR1 and CDR2 sequences are SGHTA and FQGNSA. The CDR3 is 14 amino acids. Trimming removed 5 bases from V and 8 bases from J; junction bases left unmatched: 7. Repertoires were generated with immunoSEQ multiplex PCR, while TCRdb's copy carries only in-frame clones and drops some. The sample lists about 300,000 clones, 85% occurring once.

The sequenced material came from PBMCs or T cells enriched from blood (not recorded which). The clonotype originates from a woman between 25 and 40 years old who had been exposed to COVID-19. The chain has TRBV7-2 and TRBJ2-1; TRBD2 matches at 9 bases. CDR3 protein: CASSISGRRDEQFF. As DNA, the CDR3 is TGTGCCAGCAGCATTAGCGGGAGAAGGGATGAGCAGTTCTTC.